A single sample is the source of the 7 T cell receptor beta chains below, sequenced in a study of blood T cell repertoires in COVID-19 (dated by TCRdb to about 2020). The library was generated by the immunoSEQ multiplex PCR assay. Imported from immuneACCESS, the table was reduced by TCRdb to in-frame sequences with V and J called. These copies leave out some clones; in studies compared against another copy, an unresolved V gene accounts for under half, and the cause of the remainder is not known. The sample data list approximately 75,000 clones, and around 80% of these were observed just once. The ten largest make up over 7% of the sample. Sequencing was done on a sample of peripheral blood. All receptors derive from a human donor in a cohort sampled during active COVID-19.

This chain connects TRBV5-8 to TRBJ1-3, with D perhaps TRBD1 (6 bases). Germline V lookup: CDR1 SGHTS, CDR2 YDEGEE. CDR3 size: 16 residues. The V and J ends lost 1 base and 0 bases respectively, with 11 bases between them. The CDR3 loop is CASSLRGGSSGNTIYF. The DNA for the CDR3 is TGTGCCAGCAGCTTGAGGGGGGGGAGCTCTGGAAACACCATATATTTT.

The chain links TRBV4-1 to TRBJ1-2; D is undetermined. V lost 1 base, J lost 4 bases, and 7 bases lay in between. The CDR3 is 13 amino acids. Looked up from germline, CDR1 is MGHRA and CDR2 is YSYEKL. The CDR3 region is CASSQGNSYGYTF. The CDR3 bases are TGCGCCAGCAGCCAAGGCAACAGCTATGGCTACACCTTC.

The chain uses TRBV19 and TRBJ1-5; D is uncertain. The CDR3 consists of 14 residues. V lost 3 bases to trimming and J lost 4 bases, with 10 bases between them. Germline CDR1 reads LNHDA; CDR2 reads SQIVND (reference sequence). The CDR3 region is CASSIESGNQPQHF. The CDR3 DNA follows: TGTGCCAGTAGTATTGAAAGCGGGAATCAGCCCCAGCATTTT.

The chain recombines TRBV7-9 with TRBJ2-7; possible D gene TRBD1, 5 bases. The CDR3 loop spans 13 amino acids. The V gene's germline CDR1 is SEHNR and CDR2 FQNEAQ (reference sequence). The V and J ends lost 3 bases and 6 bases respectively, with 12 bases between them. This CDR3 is CASSFDSFGEQYF. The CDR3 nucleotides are TGTGCCAGCAGCTTCGACAGCTTTGGCGAGCAGTACTTC.

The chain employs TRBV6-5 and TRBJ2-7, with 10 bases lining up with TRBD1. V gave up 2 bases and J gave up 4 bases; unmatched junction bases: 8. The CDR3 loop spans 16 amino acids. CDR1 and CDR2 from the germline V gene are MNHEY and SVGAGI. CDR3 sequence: CASSYAGQGVDYEQYF. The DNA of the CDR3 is TGTGCCAGCAGTTACGCCGGACAGGGGGTGGATTACGAGCAGTACTTC.

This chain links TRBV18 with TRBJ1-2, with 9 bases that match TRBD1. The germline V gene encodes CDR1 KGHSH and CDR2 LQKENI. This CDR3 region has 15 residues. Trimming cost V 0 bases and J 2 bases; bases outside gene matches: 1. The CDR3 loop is CASSPPGQGNYGYTF. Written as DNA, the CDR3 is TGTGCCAGCTCACCACCGGGACAGGGAAACTATGGCTACACCTTC.

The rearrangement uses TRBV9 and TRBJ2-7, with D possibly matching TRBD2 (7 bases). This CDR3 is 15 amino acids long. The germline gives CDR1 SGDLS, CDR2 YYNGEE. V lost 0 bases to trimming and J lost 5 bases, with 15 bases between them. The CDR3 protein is CASSVVRGAGDEQYF. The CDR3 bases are TGTGCCAGCAGCGTAGTTCGGGGGGCTGGGGACGAGCAGTACTTC.